The rows below give T cell receptor beta chains drawn from one sample of a study of early T cells in non-severe SARS-CoV-2 infection. TCRdb fed the 5' RACE reads into MiXCR, producing one record per CDR3 protein. The sample consists of more than 65,000 distinct CDR3 sequences, around 14% of them appearing once. The source material was whole blood. The receptors originated from an adult who was a healthcare worker with PCR-confirmed SARS-CoV-2 infection or an uninfected control (not recorded which). Each CDR3 is given with its conserved first and last residue. The listing skips clone size in some rows; elsewhere it reads once, few, many or a size class.

clone_size,j_call,v_call,cdr3_aa
many,TRBJ1-6,TRBV2,CASSEGGGSAYNSPLHF
many,TRBJ1-3,TRBV12-3/TRBV12-4,CASSPRNAGNTIYF
many,TRBJ2-1,TRBV29-1,CSGTSGSGGPQQFF
NA,TRBJ2-3,TRBV19,CATIRDSETDTQYF
many,TRBJ2-3,TRBV5-1,CASSLAKGQGGDTQYF
NA,TRBJ2-3,TRBV2,CASSETSGEITDTQYF
few,TRBJ2-3,TRBV20-1,CSARLIDTQYF
few,TRBJ1-6,TRBV11-2,CASRNPGTGNSPLHF
many,TRBJ2-7,TRBV20-1,CSARERAQVQYF
many,TRBJ2-1,TRBV9,CASSVGAEQEQFF
many,TRBJ1-1,TRBV9,CASSPDEHRVTEAFF
NA,TRBJ2-2,TRBV19,CATSGTVNTGELFF
NA,TRBJ2-3,TRBV18,CASSPRVADTQYF
few,TRBJ2-1,TRBV4-1,CASSQGVYNEQFF
NA,TRBJ2-7,TRBV5-1,CASSLADPSYEQYF
many,TRBJ1-5,TRBV28,CASSLFVVDQPQHF
NA,TRBJ2-3,TRBV5-1,CASSPGLAGAQRFTDTQYF
few,TRBJ1-4,TRBV12-3/TRBV12-4,CASTPDSHEKLFF
many,TRBJ1-1,TRBV18,CASSPGLVTPEAFF
NA,TRBJ2-7,TRBV25-1,CAGSDRGRLDHEQYF
NA,TRBJ1-4,TRBV30,CAWTTGGVREKLFF
few,TRBJ2-3,TRBV6-6,CASSYLSGGRTDTQYF
many,TRBJ2-1,TRBV9,CASSVVPGGADNEQFF
NA,TRBJ2-6,TRBV4-1,CASSSLLISGANVLTF
NA,TRBJ2-3,TRBV20-1,CSARDIGATDTQYF
many,TRBJ2-1,TRBV4-3,CASSRGVAGYNEQFF
many,TRBJ2-2,TRBV29-1,CSVKGGGGDTGELFF
few,TRBJ2-7,TRBV6-1,CASSSQSGVRPNEQYF
NA,TRBJ2-5,TRBV7-2,CASSLGLWETQYF
NA,TRBJ2-5,TRBV5-1,CASSFGPQYF
few,TRBJ2-3,TRBV9,CASSSRQGSDTQYF
few,TRBJ2-5,TRBV12-3/TRBV12-4,CASRLDTYQETQYF
NA,TRBJ2-2,TRBV11-2,CASSHLHTGELFF
many,TRBJ2-7,TRBV7-2,CASSFWEGDHYEQYF
NA,TRBJ2-7,TRBV7-6,CASSPGSSASSYEQYF
few,TRBJ2-7,TRBV7-2,CASSFSRAQGEQYF
few,TRBJ2-3,TRBV5-1,CASTARDRSTDTQYF
NA,TRBJ2-1,TRBV29-1,CSVEGGLGANEQFF
few,TRBJ2-3,TRBV24-1,CATSDSEAGGGTDTQYF
many,TRBJ1-5,TRBV7-9,CASSPGQGAWPQHF
many,TRBJ2-3,TRBV4-3,CASSQDHIGSGTSGPRITDTQYF